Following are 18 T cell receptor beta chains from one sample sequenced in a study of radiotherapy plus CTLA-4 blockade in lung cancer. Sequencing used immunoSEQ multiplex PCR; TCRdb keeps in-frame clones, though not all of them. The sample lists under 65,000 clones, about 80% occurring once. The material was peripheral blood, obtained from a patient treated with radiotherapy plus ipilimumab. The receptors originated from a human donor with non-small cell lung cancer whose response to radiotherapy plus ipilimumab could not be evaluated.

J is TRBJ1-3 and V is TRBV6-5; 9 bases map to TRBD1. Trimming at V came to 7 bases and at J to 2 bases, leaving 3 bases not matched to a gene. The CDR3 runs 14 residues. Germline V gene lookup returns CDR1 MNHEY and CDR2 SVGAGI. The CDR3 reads CASTGDRAGNTIYF. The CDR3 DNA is TGTGCCAGCACGGGGGACAGGGCTGGAAACACCATATATTTT.

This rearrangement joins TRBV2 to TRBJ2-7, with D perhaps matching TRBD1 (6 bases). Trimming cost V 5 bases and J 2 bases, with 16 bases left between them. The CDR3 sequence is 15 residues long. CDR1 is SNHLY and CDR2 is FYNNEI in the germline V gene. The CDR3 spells CASSPSPTGTYEQYF. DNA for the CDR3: TGTGCCAGCAGTCCCTCCCCCACAGGGACCTACGAGCAGTACTTC.

As DNA, the CDR3 is TGTGCCAGCAGCCACGTCAGGGGCCCGAACACTGAAGCTTTCTTT. Translation: CASSHVRGPNTEAFF. The genes are TRBV27 and TRBJ1-1; tentative D call: TRBD1 (6 bases). The CDR3 runs to 15 residues. Germline lookup yields CDR1 MNHEY and CDR2 SMNVEV (reference sequence). V gave up 6 bases and J gave up 1 base, with 15 bases separating them.

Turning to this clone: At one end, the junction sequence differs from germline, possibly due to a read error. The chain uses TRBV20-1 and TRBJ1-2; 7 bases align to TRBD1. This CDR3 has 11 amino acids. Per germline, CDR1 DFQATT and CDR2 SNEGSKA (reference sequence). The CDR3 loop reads CSAHGGGTVLF. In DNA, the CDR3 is TGCAGTGCTCACGGAGGGGGGACAGTTCTCTTC.

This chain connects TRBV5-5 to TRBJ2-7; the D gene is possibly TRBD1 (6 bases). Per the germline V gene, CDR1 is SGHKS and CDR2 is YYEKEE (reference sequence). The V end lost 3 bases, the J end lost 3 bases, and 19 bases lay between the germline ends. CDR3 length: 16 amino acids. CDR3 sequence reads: CASSWIGRGGNYEQYF. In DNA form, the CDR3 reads TGTGCCAGCAGCTGGATAGGGCGAGGGGGAAACTACGAGCAGTACTTC.

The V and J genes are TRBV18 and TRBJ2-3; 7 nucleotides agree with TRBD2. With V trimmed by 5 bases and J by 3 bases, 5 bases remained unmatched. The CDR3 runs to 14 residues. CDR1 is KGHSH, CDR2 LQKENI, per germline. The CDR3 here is CASSAGAGTDTQYF. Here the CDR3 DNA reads TGTGCCAGCTCAGCGGGAGCGGGGACAGATACGCAGTATTTT.

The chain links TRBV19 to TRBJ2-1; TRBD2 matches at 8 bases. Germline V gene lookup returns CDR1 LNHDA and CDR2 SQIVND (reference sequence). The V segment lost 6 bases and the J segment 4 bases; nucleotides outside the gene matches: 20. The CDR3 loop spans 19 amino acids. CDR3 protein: CASRKRGLARELKYNEQFF. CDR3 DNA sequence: TGTGCCAGTAGAAAGCGGGGGCTAGCCCGCGAACTAAAATACAATGAGCAGTTCTTC.

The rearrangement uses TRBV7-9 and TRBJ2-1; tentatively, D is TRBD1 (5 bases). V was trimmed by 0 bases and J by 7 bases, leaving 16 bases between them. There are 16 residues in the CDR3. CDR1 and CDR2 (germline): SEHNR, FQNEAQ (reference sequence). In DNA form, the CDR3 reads TGTGCCAGCAGCTTAGCGATCACGGCCCAGGGTAATGAGCAGTTCTTC. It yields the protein CASSLAITAQGNEQFF.

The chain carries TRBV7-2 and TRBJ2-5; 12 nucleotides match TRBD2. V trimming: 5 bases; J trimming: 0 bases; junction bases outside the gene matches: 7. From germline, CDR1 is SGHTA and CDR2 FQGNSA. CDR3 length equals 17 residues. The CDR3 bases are TGTGCCAGCAGCGTACTAGCGGGGGGTCTGTACCAAGAGACCCAGTACTTC. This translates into CASSVLAGGLYQETQYF.

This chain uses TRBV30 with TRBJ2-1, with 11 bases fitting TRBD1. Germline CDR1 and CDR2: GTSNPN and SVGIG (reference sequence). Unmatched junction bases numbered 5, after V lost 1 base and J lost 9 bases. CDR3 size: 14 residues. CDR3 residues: CAWSARDRGSEQFF. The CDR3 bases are TGTGCCTGGAGTGCCAGGGACAGGGGGAGTGAGCAGTTCTTC.

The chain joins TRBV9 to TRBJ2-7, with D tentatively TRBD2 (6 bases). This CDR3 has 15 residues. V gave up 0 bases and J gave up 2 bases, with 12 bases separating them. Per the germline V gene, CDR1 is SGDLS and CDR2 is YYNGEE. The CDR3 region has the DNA TGTGCCAGCAGCGTAGAAAGCGGGTGGCCCTACGAGCAGTACTTC. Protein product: CASSVESGWPYEQYF. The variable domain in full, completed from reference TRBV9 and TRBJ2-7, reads DSGVTQTPKHLITATGQRVTLRCSPRSGDLSVYWYQQSLDQGLQFLIQYYNGEERAKGNILERFSAQQFPDLHSELNLSSLELGDSALYFCASSVESGWPYEQYFGPGTRLTVT.

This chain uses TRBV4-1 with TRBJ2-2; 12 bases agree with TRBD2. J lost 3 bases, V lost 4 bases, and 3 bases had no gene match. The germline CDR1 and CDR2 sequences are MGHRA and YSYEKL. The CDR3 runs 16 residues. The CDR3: CASSPSGRGDTGELFF. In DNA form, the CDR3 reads TGCGCCAGCAGCCCTAGCGGGAGGGGCGACACCGGGGAGCTGTTTTTT.

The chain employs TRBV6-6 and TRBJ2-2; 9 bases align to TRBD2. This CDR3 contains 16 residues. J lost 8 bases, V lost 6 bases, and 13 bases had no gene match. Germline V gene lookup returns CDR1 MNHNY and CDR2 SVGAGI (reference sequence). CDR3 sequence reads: CASRNSGSRGAGELFF. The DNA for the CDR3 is TGTGCCAGCAGGAATAGCGGGAGTAGGGGAGCGGGGGAGCTGTTTTTT.

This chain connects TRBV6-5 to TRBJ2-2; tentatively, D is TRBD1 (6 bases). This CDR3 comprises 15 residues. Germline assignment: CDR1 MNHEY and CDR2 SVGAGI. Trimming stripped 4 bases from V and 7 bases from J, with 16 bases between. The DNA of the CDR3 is TGTGCCAGCAGTTCCGGGACAAATTTAGACGGGGAGCTGTTTTTT. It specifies CASSSGTNLDGELFF.

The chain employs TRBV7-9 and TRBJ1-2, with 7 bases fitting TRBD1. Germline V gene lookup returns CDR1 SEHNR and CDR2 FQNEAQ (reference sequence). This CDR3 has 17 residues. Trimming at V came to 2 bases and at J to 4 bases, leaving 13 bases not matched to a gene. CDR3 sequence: CASSLIKTGTGVYGYTF. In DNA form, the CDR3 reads TGTGCCAGCAGCTTAATAAAGACCGGAACAGGGGTCTATGGCTACACCTTC. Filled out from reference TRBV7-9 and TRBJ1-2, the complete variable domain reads DTGVSQNPRHKITKRGQNVTFRCDPISEHNRLYWYRQTLGQGPEFLTYFQNEAQLEKSRLLSDRFSAERPKGSFSTLEIQRTEQGDSAMYLCASSLIKTGTGVYGYTFGSGTRLTVV.

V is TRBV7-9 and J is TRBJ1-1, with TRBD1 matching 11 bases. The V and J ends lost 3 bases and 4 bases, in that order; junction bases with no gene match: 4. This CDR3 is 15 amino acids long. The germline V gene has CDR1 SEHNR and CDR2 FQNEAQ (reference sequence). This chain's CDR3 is CASSLDRGLGTEAFF. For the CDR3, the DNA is TGTGCCAGCAGCTTGGACAGGGGGCTAGGCACTGAAGCTTTCTTT.

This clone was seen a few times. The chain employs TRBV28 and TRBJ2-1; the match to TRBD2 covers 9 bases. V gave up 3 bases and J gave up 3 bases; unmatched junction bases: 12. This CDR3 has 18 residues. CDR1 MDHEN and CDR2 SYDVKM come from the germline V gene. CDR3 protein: CASSFRALAGTLYNEQFF. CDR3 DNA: TGTGCCAGCAGTTTTCGGGCCCTAGCGGGAACTCTCTACAATGAGCAGTTCTTC.

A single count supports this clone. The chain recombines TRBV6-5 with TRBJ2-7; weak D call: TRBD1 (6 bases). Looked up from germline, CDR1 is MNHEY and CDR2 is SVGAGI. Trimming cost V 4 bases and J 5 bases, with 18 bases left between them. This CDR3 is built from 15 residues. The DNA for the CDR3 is TGTGCCAGCAGTTCCTTAGGGAAGACAGGAGACGAGCAGTACTTC. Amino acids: CASSSLGKTGDEQYF.